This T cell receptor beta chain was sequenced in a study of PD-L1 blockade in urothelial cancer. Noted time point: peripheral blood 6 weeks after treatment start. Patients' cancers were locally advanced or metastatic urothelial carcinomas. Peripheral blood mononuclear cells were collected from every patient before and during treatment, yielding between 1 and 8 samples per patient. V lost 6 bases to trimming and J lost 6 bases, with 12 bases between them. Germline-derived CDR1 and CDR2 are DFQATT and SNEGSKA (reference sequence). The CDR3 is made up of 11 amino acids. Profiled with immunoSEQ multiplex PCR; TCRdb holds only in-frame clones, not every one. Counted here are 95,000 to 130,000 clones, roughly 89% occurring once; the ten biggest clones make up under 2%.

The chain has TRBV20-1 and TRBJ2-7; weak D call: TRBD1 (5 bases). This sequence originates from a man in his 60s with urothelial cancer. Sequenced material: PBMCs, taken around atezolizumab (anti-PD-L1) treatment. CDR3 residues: CSAPSGFEQYF. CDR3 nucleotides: TGCAGTGCCCCGTCAGGGTTCGAGCAGTACTTC.